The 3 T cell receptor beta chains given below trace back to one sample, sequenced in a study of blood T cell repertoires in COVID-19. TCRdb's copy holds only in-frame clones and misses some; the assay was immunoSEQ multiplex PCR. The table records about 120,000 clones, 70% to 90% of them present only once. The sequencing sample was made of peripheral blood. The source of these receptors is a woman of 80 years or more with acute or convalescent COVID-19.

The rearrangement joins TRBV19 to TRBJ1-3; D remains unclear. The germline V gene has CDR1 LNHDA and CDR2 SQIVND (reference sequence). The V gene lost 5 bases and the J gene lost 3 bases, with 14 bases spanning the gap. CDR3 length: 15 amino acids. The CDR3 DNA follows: TGTGCCAGTAGTGACCCCAGAGGGTTTGGAAACACCATATATTTT. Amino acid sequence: CASSDPRGFGNTIYF.

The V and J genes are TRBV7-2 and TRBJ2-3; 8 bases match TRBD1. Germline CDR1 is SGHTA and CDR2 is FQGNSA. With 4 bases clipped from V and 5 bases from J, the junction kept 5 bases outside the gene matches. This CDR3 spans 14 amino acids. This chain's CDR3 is CASSSWTGRDTQYF. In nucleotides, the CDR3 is TGTGCCAGCAGCTCTTGGACAGGGAGAGATACGCAGTATTTT.

CDR3 sequence: CASRGLGTQYF. The CDR3 nucleotides are TGTGCCAGCAGGGGGCTAGGTACGCAGTATTTT. The V gene is TRBV7-2, the J gene TRBJ2-3; possibly TRBD1 for D (5 bases). Germline loops: CDR1 SGHTA, CDR2 FQGNSA. The CDR3 is 11 residues long. V lost 6 bases to trimming and J lost 8 bases, with 9 bases between them.